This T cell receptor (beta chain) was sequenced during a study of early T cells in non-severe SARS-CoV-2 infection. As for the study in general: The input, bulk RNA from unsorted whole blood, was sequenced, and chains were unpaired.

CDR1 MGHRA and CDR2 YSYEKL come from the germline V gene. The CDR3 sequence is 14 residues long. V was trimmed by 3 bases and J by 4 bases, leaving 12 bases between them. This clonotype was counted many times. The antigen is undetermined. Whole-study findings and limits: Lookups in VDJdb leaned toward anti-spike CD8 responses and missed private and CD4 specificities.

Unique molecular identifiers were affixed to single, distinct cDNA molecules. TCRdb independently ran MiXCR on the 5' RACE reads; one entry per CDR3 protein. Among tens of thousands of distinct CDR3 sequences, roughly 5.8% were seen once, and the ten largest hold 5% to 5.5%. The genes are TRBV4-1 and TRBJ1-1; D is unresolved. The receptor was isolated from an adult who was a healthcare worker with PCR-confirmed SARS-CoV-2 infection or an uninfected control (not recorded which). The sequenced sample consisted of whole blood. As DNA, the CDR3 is TGCGCCAGCAGCCATGTTGTTTTGGGCACTGAAGCTTTCTTT. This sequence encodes CASSHVVLGTEAFF.